The sequence of this T cell receptor beta chain was determined in a study of T cell responses to AZD1222 COVID-19 vaccine. Points from the study as a whole: Clonal diversity was possibly underestimated; the donors were predominantly white British and more often female. Repertoires in all cases were sampled only once the peak T cell response had passed.

Using immunoSEQ multiplex PCR, the repertoire was profiled, and TCRdb retains in-frame clones only, with some absent. The table shows 130,000 to 150,000 clones, with roughly 87% occurring only once. In regard to this clone: Its target is unknown.

Germline CDR1 is SQVTM and CDR2 is ANQGSEA. The V and J ends lost 6 bases and 5 bases respectively, with 14 bases between them. This CDR3 has 12 residues. The specimen was peripheral blood, collected 28 days after the second AZD1222 dose. This sequence joins TRBV29-1 and TRBJ2-7; D is possibly TRBD1 (6 bases). This TCR was recovered from an adult who received the AZD1222 COVID-19 vaccine. The CDR3 reads CSVDRDTNEQYF. The DNA of the CDR3 is TGCAGCGTGGACCGGGACACTAACGAGCAGTACTTC.